This T cell receptor (beta chain) was recorded in a study of OX40 agonist ivuxolimab in advanced cancers. The assay was immunoSEQ multiplex PCR, and TCRdb's table has in-frame clones only and misses some. The profile shows roughly 80,000 clones, over 80% of them singletons. Germline CDR1 is SEHNR and CDR2 is FQNEAQ (reference sequence). The CDR3 is 13 amino acids. The V end lost 1 base, the J end lost 7 bases, and 5 bases lay between the germline ends. The clonotype originates from an adult with an advanced solid tumor such as melanoma, head and neck, liver or kidney cancer. The J gene is TRBJ1-6, the V gene TRBV7-9; no definite D call. The sequences come from CD4+ or CD8+ T cells sorted from blood, collected in a trial of the OX40 agonist ivuxolimab. DNA of the CDR3: TGTGCCAGCAGCTTAGGACCAAATTCACCCCTCCACTTT. It translates to CASSLGPNSPLHF.